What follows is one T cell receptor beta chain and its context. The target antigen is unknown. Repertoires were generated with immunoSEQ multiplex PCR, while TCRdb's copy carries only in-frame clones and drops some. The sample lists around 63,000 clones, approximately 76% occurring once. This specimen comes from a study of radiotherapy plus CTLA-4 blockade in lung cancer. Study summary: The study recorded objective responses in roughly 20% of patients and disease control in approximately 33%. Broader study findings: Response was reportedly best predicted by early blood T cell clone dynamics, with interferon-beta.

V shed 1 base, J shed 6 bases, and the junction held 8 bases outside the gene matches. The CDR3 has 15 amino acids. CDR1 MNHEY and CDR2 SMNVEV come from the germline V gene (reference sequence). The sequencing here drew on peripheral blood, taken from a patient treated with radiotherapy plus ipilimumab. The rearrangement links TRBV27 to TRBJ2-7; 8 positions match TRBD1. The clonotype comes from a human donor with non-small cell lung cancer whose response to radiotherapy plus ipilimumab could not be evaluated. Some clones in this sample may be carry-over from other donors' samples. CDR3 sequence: CASSLLGRGRREQYF. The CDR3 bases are TGTGCCAGCAGTTTATTAGGCAGGGGGCGACGCGAGCAGTACTTC.